The 8 T cell receptor beta chains below come from one sample, sequenced in a study of blood T cell repertoires in COVID-19. Sequencing was performed with immunoSEQ multiplex PCR; in TCRdb, only in-frame clones are kept and a portion is missing. Found here are about 160,000 clones, roughly 93% of them singletons; the top ten hold around 2.1%. Material: peripheral blood. Receptor source: a man aged 18 to 35 with acute or convalescent COVID-19.

The J gene is TRBJ1-1, the V gene TRBV30; a possible D gene is TRBD1 (5 bases). This CDR3 has 17 residues. The V and J ends lost 3 bases and 0 bases respectively, with 20 bases between them. CDR1 and CDR2 (germline): GTSNPN, SVGIG (reference sequence). The CDR3 DNA is TGTGCCTGGAGACGACAGAAATCCCCCAACATGAACACTGAAGCTTTCTTT. It specifies CAWRRQKSPNMNTEAFF.

The rearrangement links TRBV6-5 to TRBJ2-3; tentative D call: TRBD2 (5 bases). From germline, CDR1 is MNHEY and CDR2 SVGAGI. The CDR3 length is 15 residues. V shed 8 bases and J shed 2 bases, with 17 bases lying between them. CDR3 loop: CASPADYRTTDTQYF. The DNA for the CDR3 is TGTGCCAGCCCCGCAGACTATAGGACCACAGATACGCAGTATTTT.

The V call is TRBV18, the J call TRBJ2-1; TRBD2 matches 9 bases. J lost 8 bases, V lost 1 base, and 6 bases had no gene match. CDR3 length equals 15 residues. Germline CDR1 is KGHSH and CDR2 is LQKENI. The CDR3, as DNA: TGTGCCAGCTCACCACTAGCGGGGGTGGGTCATGAGCAGTTCTTC. It yields the protein CASSPLAGVGHEQFF.

The chain uses TRBV24-1 and TRBJ1-5, with 10 bases matching TRBD1. Unmatched junction bases numbered 5, after V lost 6 bases and J lost 4 bases. This CDR3 has 15 amino acids. Germline lookup yields CDR1 KGHDR and CDR2 SFDVKD. The CDR3 loop reads CATSMTGGQNQPQHF. For the CDR3, the DNA is TGTGCCACCAGTATGACAGGGGGCCAAAATCAGCCCCAGCATTTT.

The V gene is TRBV10-2, the J gene TRBJ2-3; 9 bases are a match to TRBD2. With 9 bases clipped from V and 2 bases from J, the junction kept 6 bases outside the gene matches. The CDR3 totals 14 residues. CDR1 WSHSY and CDR2 SAAADI come from the germline V gene. The CDR3 reads CASSGLAITDTQYF. The CDR3 coding sequence is TGCGCCAGTTCGGGACTAGCTATCACAGATACGCAGTATTTT.

This chain joins TRBV10-1 and TRBJ2-7, with D unresolved. V was shortened by 3 bases and J by 6 bases, with 12 bases between the two germline ends. Germline lookup yields CDR1 WNHNN and CDR2 SYGVQD (reference sequence). The CDR3 loop spans 13 amino acids. The CDR3 sequence: CASSESGLREQYF. The CDR3 DNA reads TGCGCCAGCAGTGAATCCGGTTTGCGCGAGCAGTACTTC.

The gene calls are TRBV4-1 and TRBJ2-7; 11 nucleotides align to TRBD1. Germline assignment: CDR1 MGHRA and CDR2 YSYEKL. The J segment lost 2 bases and the V segment lost 7 bases, leaving 7 bases of the junction unmatched. The CDR3 length is 15 residues. The CDR3 bases are TGCGCCAGCACCGACTCGGGACAGGGGGCCTACGAGCAGTACTTC. Residues: CASTDSGQGAYEQYF.

The J gene is TRBJ1-2, the V gene TRBV7-6, with D tentatively TRBD1 (6 bases). V was clipped by 1 base and J by 4 bases, with 13 bases between them. The CDR3 sequence is 15 residues long. Germline CDR1 is SGHVS and CDR2 is FNYEAQ. The CDR3 protein is CASSLGGDTSYGYTF. The DNA of the CDR3 is TGTGCCAGCAGCTTAGGTGGGGACACCAGCTATGGCTACACCTTC.